What follows describes a single T cell receptor (beta chain). These data come from a study of T cells in Graves' hyperthyroidism and ophthalmopathy. TCR beta CDR3 regions were amplified from RNA transcripts. The TCR CDR3 was amplified in a first-round RT-PCR using the HTBI primer set. TCRdb ran MiXCR on the multiplex PCR reads and lists one entry per CDR3 protein. The data hold about 500,000 distinct CDR3 sequences, with 13% to 15% observed a single time. Losses at the gene ends were 7 bases for V and 8 bases for J; bases not matched to a gene: 12. In germline, CDR1 is KGHDR, CDR2 SFDVKD. CDR3 size: 14 residues.

V gene TRBV24-1 combines with J gene TRBJ1-2; 7 nucleotides match TRBD1. This clonotype was obtained from a woman between 18 and 30 years old with Graves' hyperthyroidism. Sequencing was carried out using blood. In DNA form, the CDR3 reads TGTGCCACCAGAGGTTTAGGGGGCGCGTCCGGCTACACCTTC. This codes for CATRGLGGASGYTF.